These T cell receptor beta chains were read from a single sample in a study of cytomegalovirus exposure and HLA in healthy donors. Method: immunoSEQ multiplex PCR; TCRdb's copy keeps in-frame clones and lacks some. Among 150,000 to 200,000 clones, roughly an eighth were seen once, and the ten largest hold approximately 8.4%. Input material: PBMCs. All receptors come from a man between 50 and 59 years old in good health and CMV-seropositive. Each CDR3 is given with its conserved first and last residue. The D gene is left open where the match is weak. Only some rows state a clone size, as once, few, many or a class for expanded clones.

j_gene: TRBJ1-2
v_gene: TRBV28
d_gene: TRBD1
abundance: few
CDR3aa: CASSSPGQGGGYTF
CDR3nt: TGTGCCAGCAGTTCTCCGGGACAGGGAGGTGGCTACACCTTC

j_gene: TRBJ1-5
v_gene: TRBV5-1
d_gene: TRBD1
abundance: NA
CDR3aa: CASSPVSGQSNQPQHF
CDR3nt: TGCGCCAGCAGCCCCGTATCGGGACAGTCTAATCAGCCCCAGCATTTT

j_gene: TRBJ2-3
v_gene: TRBV5-4
d_gene: TRBD1
abundance: NA
CDR3aa: CASARQGTDTQYF
CDR3nt: TGTGCCAGCGCCCGACAGGGAACAGATACGCAGTATTTT

j_gene: TRBJ1-6
v_gene: TRBV7-2
d_gene: TRBD1
abundance: few
CDR3aa: CASSLEGGTGYNSPLHF
CDR3nt: TGTGCCAGCAGCTTAGAGGGGGGGACAGGCTATAATTCACCCCTCCACTTT

j_gene: TRBJ1-1
v_gene: TRBV6-1
d_gene: NA
abundance: NA
CDR3aa: CASSFEMNTEAFF
CDR3nt: TGTGCCAGCAGTTTCGAGATGAACACTGAAGCTTTCTTT

j_gene: TRBJ2-7
v_gene: TRBV7-7
d_gene: NA
abundance: NA
CDR3aa: CASSRASDSYEQYF
CDR3nt: TGTGCTAGCAGCCGTGCTAGCGACTCCTACGAGCAGTACTTC

j_gene: TRBJ1-1
v_gene: TRBV28
d_gene: NA
abundance: few
CDR3aa: CASSSLRGVRDTEAFF
CDR3nt: TGTGCCAGCAGTTCGCTTCGGGGGGTACGGGACACTGAAGCTTTCTTT

j_gene: TRBJ2-3
v_gene: TRBV7-2
d_gene: TRBD1
abundance: NA
CDR3aa: CASSVGGLGFTDTQYF
CDR3nt: TGTGCCAGCAGCGTAGGGGGCCTGGGATTCACAGATACGCAGTATTTT

j_gene: TRBJ1-2
v_gene: TRBV4-1
d_gene: NA
abundance: NA
CDR3aa: CASSQDRGLIFYGYTF
CDR3nt: TGCGCCAGCAGCCAAGATAGGGGACTGATCTTCTATGGCTACACCTTC

j_gene: TRBJ2-1
v_gene: TRBV5-4
d_gene: NA
abundance: NA
CDR3aa: CASSLGPGSYNEQFF
CDR3nt: TGTGCCAGCAGCTTGGGGCCAGGGTCCTACAATGAGCAGTTCTTC

j_gene: TRBJ2-1
v_gene: TRBV9
d_gene: TRBD2
abundance: NA
CDR3aa: CASSVLAGGHEQFF
CDR3nt: TGTGCCAGCAGCGTGCTAGCGGGGGGGCATGAGCAGTTCTTC

j_gene: TRBJ1-2
v_gene: TRBV4-2
d_gene: NA
abundance: few
CDR3aa: CASSQDKGDPNTF
CDR3nt: TGTGCCAGCAGCCAAGATAAGGGGGACCCTAACACCTTC

j_gene: TRBJ2-4
v_gene: TRBV5-6
d_gene: TRBD1
abundance: few
CDR3aa: CASSGTGGVAKNIQYF
CDR3nt: TGTGCCAGCAGTGGGACAGGAGGCGTAGCCAAAAACATTCAGTACTTC

j_gene: TRBJ1-5
v_gene: TRBV28
d_gene: TRBD1
abundance: few
CDR3aa: CASSYTGTGVLGNQPQHF
CDR3nt: TGTGCCAGCAGCTATACTGGGACAGGGGTGTTGGGCAATCAGCCCCAGCATTTT

j_gene: TRBJ1-2
v_gene: TRBV7-9
d_gene: NA
abundance: NA
CDR3aa: CASGQVTNYGYTF
CDR3nt: TGTGCCAGCGGCCAGGTGACTAACTATGGCTACACCTTC

j_gene: TRBJ1-4
v_gene: TRBV7-6
d_gene: TRBD1
abundance: few
CDR3aa: CASSRQGSNEKLFF
CDR3nt: TGTGCCAGCAGCCGACAGGGGTCTAATGAAAAACTGTTTTTT

j_gene: TRBJ2-3
v_gene: TRBV4-3
d_gene: TRBD1
abundance: few
CDR3aa: CASSQGQGGDTQYF
CDR3nt: TGCGCCAGCAGCCAAGGACAGGGGGGAGATACGCAGTATTTT

j_gene: TRBJ1-5
v_gene: TRBV7-8
d_gene: TRBD1
abundance: few
CDR3aa: CASSPGTGTQPQHF
CDR3nt: TGTGCCAGCAGTCCCGGGACAGGGACTCAGCCCCAGCATTTT

j_gene: TRBJ2-3
v_gene: TRBV5-4
d_gene: NA
abundance: few
CDR3aa: CAIYTDTQYF
CDR3nt: TGTGCCATCTACACAGATACGCAGTATTTT

j_gene: TRBJ1-1
v_gene: TRBV6-1
d_gene: NA
abundance: few
CDR3aa: CASSKSILNTEAFF
CDR3nt: TGTGCCAGCAGTAAGAGTATTCTGAACACTGAAGCTTTCTTT

j_gene: TRBJ1-1
v_gene: TRBV6-1
d_gene: NA
abundance: NA
CDR3aa: CASTAQDSMNTEAFF
CDR3nt: TGTGCCAGCACCGCACAGGATTCGATGAACACTGAAGCTTTCTTT

j_gene: TRBJ1-5
v_gene: TRBV28
d_gene: NA
abundance: few
CDR3aa: CASSLSRYQPQHF
CDR3nt: TGTGCCAGCAGTTTATCCAGGTATCAGCCCCAGCATTTT

j_gene: TRBJ2-2
v_gene: TRBV7-9
d_gene: TRBD2
abundance: few
CDR3aa: CASSLKSAAGVANTGELFF
CDR3nt: TGTGCCAGCAGCTTAAAATCTGCTGCGGGGGTCGCGAACACCGGGGAGCTGTTTTTT

j_gene: TRBJ1-2
v_gene: TRBV28
d_gene: NA
abundance: few
CDR3aa: CASSPSTGLYGYTF
CDR3nt: TGTGCCAGCAGCCCCTCAACAGGGCTCTATGGCTACACCTTC

j_gene: TRBJ2-1
v_gene: TRBV5-1
d_gene: NA
abundance: NA
CDR3aa: CASSLTGLSYNEQFF
CDR3nt: TGCGCCAGCAGCTTGACAGGCCTATCCTACAATGAGCAGTTCTTC

j_gene: TRBJ2-3
v_gene: TRBV30
d_gene: NA
abundance: few
CDR3aa: CAWSVISRTVPDTQYF
CDR3nt: TGTGCCTGGAGTGTAATCTCCCGGACAGTCCCAGATACGCAGTATTTT

j_gene: TRBJ2-3
v_gene: TRBV5-4
d_gene: NA
abundance: NA
CDR3aa: CASTFFGADTQYF
CDR3nt: TGTGCCAGCACCTTCTTTGGGGCGGATACGCAGTATTTT

j_gene: TRBJ2-5
v_gene: TRBV5-1
d_gene: TRBD2
abundance: NA
CDR3aa: CASSLVGTSLSATQYF
CDR3nt: TGCGCCAGCAGCTTGGTTGGGACTAGTTTGTCGGCGACCCAGTACTTC

j_gene: TRBJ2-5
v_gene: TRBV7-9
d_gene: NA
abundance: NA
CDR3aa: CATSQTQYF
CDR3nt: TGTGCCACTTCTCAGACCCAGTACTTC

j_gene: TRBJ2-5
v_gene: TRBV12-5
d_gene: TRBD1
abundance: NA
CDR3aa: CASGSGQGPPGRTQYF
CDR3nt: TGTGCTAGTGGTTCGGGACAGGGCCCTCCAGGTAGGACCCAGTACTTC

j_gene: TRBJ2-3
v_gene: TRBV5-4
d_gene: NA
abundance: few
CDR3aa: CASSWAGETSTDTQYF
CDR3nt: TGTGCCAGCAGCTGGGCCGGGGAGACGAGCACAGATACGCAGTATTTT

j_gene: TRBJ1-4
v_gene: TRBV7-8
d_gene: NA
abundance: NA
CDR3aa: CASSSSGGGNEKLFF
CDR3nt: TGTGCCAGCAGCTCCTCTGGTGGGGGGAATGAAAAACTGTTTTTT

j_gene: TRBJ1-4
v_gene: TRBV5-4
d_gene: NA
abundance: NA
CDR3aa: CASSLAGVANEKLFF
CDR3nt: TGTGCCAGCAGCTTGGCAGGGGTGGCTAATGAAAAACTGTTTTTT

j_gene: TRBJ1-5
v_gene: TRBV7-2
d_gene: NA
abundance: NA
CDR3aa: CASSLDLAGFQPQHF
CDR3nt: TGTGCCAGCAGCTTAGACTTGGCAGGGTTTCAGCCCCAGCATTTT

j_gene: TRBJ1-6
v_gene: TRBV7-9
d_gene: TRBD1
abundance: few
CDR3aa: CASSPGQYNSPLHF
CDR3nt: TGTGCCAGCAGCCCGGGACAGTATAATTCACCCCTCCACTTT

j_gene: TRBJ1-5
v_gene: TRBV28
d_gene: NA
abundance: few
CDR3aa: CASRLEGPQHF
CDR3nt: TGTGCCAGCAGACTGGAGGGGCCCCAGCATTTT

j_gene: TRBJ2-3
v_gene: TRBV19
d_gene: NA
abundance: few
CDR3aa: CASSTGGINTDTQYF
CDR3nt: TGTGCCAGTAGTACCGGGGGAATCAACACAGATACGCAGTATTTT

j_gene: TRBJ2-1
v_gene: TRBV4-3
d_gene: NA
abundance: NA
CDR3aa: CASSQDLNSGLLHNEQFF
CDR3nt: TGCGCCAGCAGCCAAGATCTTAACAGCGGCCTTTTACACAATGAGCAGTTCTTC

j_gene: TRBJ2-7
v_gene: TRBV7-9
d_gene: NA
abundance: NA
CDR3aa: CASTSPDSTTYEQYF
CDR3nt: TGTGCCAGCACTTCCCCGGACAGTACTACCTACGAGCAGTACTTC

j_gene: TRBJ1-1
v_gene: TRBV28
d_gene: TRBD1
abundance: NA
CDR3aa: CASRLTGGTEAFF
CDR3nt: TGTGCCAGCAGATTAACAGGGGGCACTGAAGCTTTCTTT

j_gene: TRBJ2-2
v_gene: TRBV2
d_gene: TRBD2
abundance: NA
CDR3aa: CASRVGLAGGRGTGELFF
CDR3nt: TGTGCCAGCAGGGTTGGACTAGCGGGGGGGCGCGGCACCGGGGAGCTGTTTTTT

j_gene: TRBJ2-1
v_gene: TRBV5-1
d_gene: TRBD2
abundance: NA
CDR3aa: CASSLGTSGAYNEQFF
CDR3nt: TGCGCCAGCAGCTTGGGGACTAGCGGAGCCTACAATGAGCAGTTCTTC

j_gene: TRBJ1-4
v_gene: TRBV9
d_gene: TRBD1
abundance: NA
CDR3aa: CASSSRDREKLFF
CDR3nt: TGTGCCAGCAGTTCCCGGGACAGAGAAAAACTGTTTTTT

j_gene: TRBJ2-7
v_gene: TRBV5-4
d_gene: NA
abundance: few
CDR3aa: CASSFLRDTDGEQYF
CDR3nt: TGTGCCAGCAGCTTCCTTCGGGATACAGATGGCGAGCAGTACTTC

j_gene: TRBJ1-2
v_gene: TRBV4-2
d_gene: NA
abundance: NA
CDR3aa: CASSQSGGGPYGYTF
CDR3nt: TGTGCCAGCAGCCAATCCGGGGGGGGGCCCTATGGCTACACCTTC

j_gene: TRBJ1-6
v_gene: TRBV28
d_gene: NA
abundance: NA
CDR3aa: CASSLPTGNNSPLHF
CDR3nt: TGTGCCAGCAGCCTCCCCACAGGGAATAATTCACCCCTCCACTTT

j_gene: TRBJ2-2
v_gene: TRBV7-9
d_gene: NA
abundance: NA
CDR3aa: CASSLSTGELFF
CDR3nt: TGTGCCAGCAGCTTATCAACCGGGGAGCTGTTTTTT

j_gene: TRBJ1-5
v_gene: TRBV19
d_gene: TRBD1
abundance: NA
CDR3aa: CASSTGTGSNQPQHF
CDR3nt: TGTGCCAGTAGTACAGGGACAGGTAGCAATCAGCCCCAGCATTTT

j_gene: TRBJ1-6
v_gene: TRBV9
d_gene: TRBD1
abundance: few
CDR3aa: CASSPGQVSYNSPLHF
CDR3nt: TGTGCCAGCAGCCCCGGACAGGTTTCCTATAATTCACCCCTCCACTTT